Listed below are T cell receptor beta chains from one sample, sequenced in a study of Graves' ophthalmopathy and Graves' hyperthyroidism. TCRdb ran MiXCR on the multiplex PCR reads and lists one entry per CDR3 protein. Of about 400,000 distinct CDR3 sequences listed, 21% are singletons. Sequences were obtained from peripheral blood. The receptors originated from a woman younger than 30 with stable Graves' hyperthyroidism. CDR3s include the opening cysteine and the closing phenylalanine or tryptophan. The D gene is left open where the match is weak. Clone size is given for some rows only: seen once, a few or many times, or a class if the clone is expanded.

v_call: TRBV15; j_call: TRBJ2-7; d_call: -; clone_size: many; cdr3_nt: TGTGCCACCAGTACGGGGGTAAACTCCTACGAGCAGTACTTC; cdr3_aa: CATSTGVNSYEQYF
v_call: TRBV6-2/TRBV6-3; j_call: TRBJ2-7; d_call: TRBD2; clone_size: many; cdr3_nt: TGTGCCAGCAGCAAACGACTAGCGGGACGGTCGTACGAGCAGTACTTC; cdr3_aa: CASSKRLAGRSYEQYF
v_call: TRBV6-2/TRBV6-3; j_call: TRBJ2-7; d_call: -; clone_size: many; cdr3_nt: TGTGCCAGCAGCTTTTACGGGACACGGACCTTCTACGAGCAGTACTTC; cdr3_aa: CASSFYGTRTFYEQYF
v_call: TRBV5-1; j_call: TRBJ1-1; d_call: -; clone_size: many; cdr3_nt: TGCGCCACAGCGCAAGGACGGTTAAACACTGAAGCTTTCTTT; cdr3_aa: CATAQGRLNTEAFF
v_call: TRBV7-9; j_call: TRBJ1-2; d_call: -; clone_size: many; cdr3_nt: TGTGCCAGCAGTTGGGCAGAGACGAACTATGGCTACACCTTC; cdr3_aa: CASSWAETNYGYTF
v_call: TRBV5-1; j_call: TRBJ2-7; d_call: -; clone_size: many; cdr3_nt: TGCGCCAGCAGCACGACAGTGGCCTACGAGCAGTACTTC; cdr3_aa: CASSTTVAYEQYF
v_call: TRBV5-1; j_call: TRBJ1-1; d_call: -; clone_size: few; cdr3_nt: TGCGCCAGCAGCTTACCAACAGGGAACACTGAAGCTTTCTTT; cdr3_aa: CASSLPTGNTEAFF
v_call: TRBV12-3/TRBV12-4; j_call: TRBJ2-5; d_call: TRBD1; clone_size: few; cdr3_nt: TGTGCCAGCAGTTTTGGGACAGGGAAAGAGACCAAGTACTTC; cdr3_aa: CASSFGTGKETKYF
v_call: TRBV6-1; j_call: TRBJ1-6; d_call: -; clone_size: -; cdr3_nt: TGTGCCAGCAGTGGGAGGGGAGGTCGCTATAATTCACCCCTCCACTTT; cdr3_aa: CASSGRGGRYNSPLHF
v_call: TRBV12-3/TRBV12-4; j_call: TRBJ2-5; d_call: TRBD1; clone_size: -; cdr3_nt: TGTGCCAGCAGCCTAGACAGGGGAGGAAGAGAGACCCAGTACTTC; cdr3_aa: CASSLDRGGRETQYF
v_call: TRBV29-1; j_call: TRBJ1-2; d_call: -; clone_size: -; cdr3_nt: TGCGCGGCCGGGGGGAACTATGGCTACACCTTC; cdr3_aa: CAAGGNYGYTF
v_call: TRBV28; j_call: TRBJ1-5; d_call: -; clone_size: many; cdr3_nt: TGTGCCAGCAGTTTAGAGGCCTACAATCAGCCCCAGCATTTT; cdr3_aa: CASSLEAYNQPQHF
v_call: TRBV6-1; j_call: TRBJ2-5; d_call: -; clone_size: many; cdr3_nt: TGTGCCAGCACCCGGGACGGAGAGACCCAGTACTTC; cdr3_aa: CASTRDGETQYF
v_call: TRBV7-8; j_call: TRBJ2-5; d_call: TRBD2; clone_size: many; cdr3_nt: TGTGCCAGCAGCTCGGGACTAGCGATAGAGACCCAGTACTTC; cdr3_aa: CASSSGLAIETQYF
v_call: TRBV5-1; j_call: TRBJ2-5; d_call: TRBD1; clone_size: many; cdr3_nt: TGCGCCAGCAGCGCCGGACAGGGTATACGAGAGACCCAGTACTTC; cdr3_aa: CASSAGQGIRETQYF
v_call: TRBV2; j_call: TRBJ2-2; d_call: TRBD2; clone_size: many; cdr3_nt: TGTGCCAGCAGTGAAGCGCTTTTAGCGGGTAGTTACACCGGGGAGCTGTTTTTT; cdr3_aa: CASSEALLAGSYTGELFF
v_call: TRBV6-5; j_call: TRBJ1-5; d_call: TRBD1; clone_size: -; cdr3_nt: TGTGCCAGCGTAATCTCGGGACAGGGGAGGTTTCAGCCCCAGCATTTT; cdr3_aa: CASVISGQGRFQPQHF